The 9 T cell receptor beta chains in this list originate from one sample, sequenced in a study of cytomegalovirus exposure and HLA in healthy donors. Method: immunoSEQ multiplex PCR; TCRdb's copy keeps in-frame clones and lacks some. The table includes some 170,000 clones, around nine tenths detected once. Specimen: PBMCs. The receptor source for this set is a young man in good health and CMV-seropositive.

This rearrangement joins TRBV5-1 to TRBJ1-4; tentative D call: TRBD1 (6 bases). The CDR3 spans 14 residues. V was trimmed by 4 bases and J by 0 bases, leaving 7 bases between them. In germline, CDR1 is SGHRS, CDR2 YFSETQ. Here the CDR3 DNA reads TGCGCCAGCAGCGGGACAACAACTAATGAAAAACTGTTTTTT. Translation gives CASSGTTTNEKLFF.

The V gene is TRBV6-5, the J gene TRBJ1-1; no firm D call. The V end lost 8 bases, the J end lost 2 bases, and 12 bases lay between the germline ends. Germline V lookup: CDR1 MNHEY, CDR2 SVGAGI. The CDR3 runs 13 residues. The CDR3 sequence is CASWEGKNTEAFF. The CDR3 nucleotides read TGTGCCAGCTGGGAGGGAAAAAACACTGAAGCTTTCTTT.

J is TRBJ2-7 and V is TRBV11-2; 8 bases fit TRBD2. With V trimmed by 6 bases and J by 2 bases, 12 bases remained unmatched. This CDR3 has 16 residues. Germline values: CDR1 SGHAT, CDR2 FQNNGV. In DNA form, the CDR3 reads TGTGCCAGCAGTCGACCGCTAGCGGGCCCTCCCTACGAGCAGTACTTC. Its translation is CASSRPLAGPPYEQYF.

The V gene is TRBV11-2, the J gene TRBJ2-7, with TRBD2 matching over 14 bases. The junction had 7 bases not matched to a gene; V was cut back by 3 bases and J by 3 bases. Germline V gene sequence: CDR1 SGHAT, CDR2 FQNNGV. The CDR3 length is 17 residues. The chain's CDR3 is CASSFGLAGGRGYEQYF. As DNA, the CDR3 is TGTGCCAGCAGCTTCGGACTAGCGGGAGGCCGGGGCTACGAGCAGTACTTC.

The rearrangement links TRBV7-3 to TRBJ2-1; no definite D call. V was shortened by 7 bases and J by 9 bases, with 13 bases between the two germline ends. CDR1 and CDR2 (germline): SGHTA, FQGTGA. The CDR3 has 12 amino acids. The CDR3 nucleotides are TGTGCCAGCACCTCGAGGAGCCGTGAGCAGTTCTTC. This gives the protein CASTSRSREQFF.

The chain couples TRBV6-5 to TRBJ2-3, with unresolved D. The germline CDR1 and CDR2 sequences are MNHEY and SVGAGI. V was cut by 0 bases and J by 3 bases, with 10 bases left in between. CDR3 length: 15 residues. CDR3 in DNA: TGTGCCAGCAGTTACTCGATAGTTCGGACAGATACGCAGTATTTT. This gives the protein CASSYSIVRTDTQYF.

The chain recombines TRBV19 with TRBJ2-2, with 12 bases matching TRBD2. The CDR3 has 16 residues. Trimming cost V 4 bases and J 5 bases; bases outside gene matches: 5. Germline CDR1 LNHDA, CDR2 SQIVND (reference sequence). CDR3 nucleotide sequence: TGTGCCAGTAGTAAATGGGGACTAGCGGGTACCGGGGAGCTGTTTTTT. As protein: CASSKWGLAGTGELFF.

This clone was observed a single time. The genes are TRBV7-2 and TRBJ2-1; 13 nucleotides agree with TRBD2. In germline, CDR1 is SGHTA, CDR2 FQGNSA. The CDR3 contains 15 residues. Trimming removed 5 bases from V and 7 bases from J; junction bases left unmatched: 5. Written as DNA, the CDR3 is TGTGCCAGCAGCAAACTAGCGGGGGGGAGGAATGAGCAGTTCTTC. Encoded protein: CASSKLAGGRNEQFF.

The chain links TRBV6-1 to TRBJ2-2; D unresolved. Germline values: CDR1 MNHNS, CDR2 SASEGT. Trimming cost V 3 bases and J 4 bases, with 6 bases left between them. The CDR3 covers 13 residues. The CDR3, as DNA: TGTGCCAGCAGTGATATCGGCACCGGGGAGCTGTTTTTT. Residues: CASSDIGTGELFF.